The 7 T cell receptor beta chains below all came from one sample that was sequenced in a study of blood T cell repertoires in COVID-19. The repertoire was sequenced with immunoSEQ multiplex PCR; TCRdb's copy has only in-frame clones and lacks some. The sample has 300,000 or so clones, over 75% seen once; the top ten hold 1%. The source material was peripheral blood. The receptor source for this set is a man aged 45-65 years with active or convalescent COVID-19.

The J gene is TRBJ2-7, the V gene TRBV10-2; 7 bases are shared with TRBD1. V shed 7 bases and J 5 bases; nucleotides not matched to a gene: 14. This CDR3 has 15 residues. Germline V gene lookup returns CDR1 WSHSY and CDR2 SAAADI. The DNA for the CDR3 is TGCGCCAGCATCGGCCGACAGGGTAGTTTAAACGAGCAGTACTTC. It translates to CASIGRQGSLNEQYF.

The V call is TRBV5-6, the J call TRBJ1-5; TRBD1 aligns across 9 bases. The ends lost 0 bases at V and 6 bases at J; junction bases unmatched: 4. Germline V CDR1 and CDR2: SGHDT, YYEEEE. The CDR3 loop spans 15 amino acids. The CDR3 DNA reads as TGTGCCAGCAGCTTGGGGGGACAGGGCCCTCAGCCCCAGCATTTT. This sequence encodes CASSLGGQGPQPQHF.

This chain uses TRBV5-8 with TRBJ1-2; D call uncertain. The V end was cut by 0 bases, the J end by 4 bases, with 4 bases between. Germline V CDR1 and CDR2: SGHTS, YDEGEE. The CDR3 spans 12 residues. The CDR3 DNA sequence: TGTGCCAGCAGCTTGGGCGGCTATGGCTACACCTTC. Amino acid sequence: CASSLGGYGYTF.

The chain carries TRBV19 and TRBJ2-3; D gene uncertain. The CDR3 covers 14 residues. Germline CDR1 LNHDA, CDR2 SQIVND (reference sequence). Trimming shortened V by 5 bases and J by 6 bases, and 15 bases separated the two germline ends. This CDR3 is CASSHGLGIDTQYF. The CDR3 bases are TGTGCCAGTAGTCACGGGTTAGGTATTGATACGCAGTATTTT.

This chain links TRBV7-3 with TRBJ2-3, with 7 positions matching TRBD1. Germline CDR1 SGHTA, CDR2 FQGTGA. This CDR3 is 14 amino acids long. Losses at the gene ends were 2 bases for V and 4 bases for J; bases not matched to a gene: 3. The CDR3 region is CASSLGTVPDTQYF. The CDR3 nucleotides are TGTGCCAGCAGCTTAGGGACAGTCCCAGATACGCAGTATTTT. The whole variable domain, remainder taken from reference TRBV7-3 and TRBJ2-3, is GAGVSQTPSNKVTEKGKYVELRCDPISGHTALYWYRQSLGQGPEFLIYFQGTGAADDSGLPNDRFFAVRPEGSVSTLKIQRTERGDSAVYLCASSLGTVPDTQYFGPGTRLTVL.

The V call is TRBV10-2, the J call TRBJ1-1; TRBD1 matches 8 bases. V lost 2 bases, J lost 6 bases, and 8 bases stayed unmatched. This CDR3 is 15 amino acids long. Germline V gene lookup returns CDR1 WSHSY and CDR2 SAAADI. Here the CDR3 reads CASSEQGQGTPEAFF. The CDR3 DNA is TGCGCCAGCAGTGAGCAAGGACAGGGAACCCCTGAAGCTTTCTTT.

The J gene is TRBJ1-1, the V gene TRBV30; a possible D gene is TRBD1 (5 bases). Germline V gene lookup returns CDR1 GTSNPN and CDR2 SVGIG (reference sequence). The CDR3 has 14 amino acids. V lost 4 bases to trimming and J lost 2 bases, with 14 bases between them. In DNA, the CDR3 is TGTGCCTGGACCGCCGGGACTTCTAACACTGAAGCTTTCTTT. Translated: CAWTAGTSNTEAFF. The entire variable domain, with the rest obtained from reference TRBV30 and TRBJ1-1, is as follows: SQTIHQWPATLVQPVGSPLSLECTVEGTSNPNLYWYRQAAGRGLQLLFYSVGIGQISSEVPQNLSASRPQDRQFILSSKKLLLSDSGFYLCAWTAGTSNTEAFFGQGTRLTVV.